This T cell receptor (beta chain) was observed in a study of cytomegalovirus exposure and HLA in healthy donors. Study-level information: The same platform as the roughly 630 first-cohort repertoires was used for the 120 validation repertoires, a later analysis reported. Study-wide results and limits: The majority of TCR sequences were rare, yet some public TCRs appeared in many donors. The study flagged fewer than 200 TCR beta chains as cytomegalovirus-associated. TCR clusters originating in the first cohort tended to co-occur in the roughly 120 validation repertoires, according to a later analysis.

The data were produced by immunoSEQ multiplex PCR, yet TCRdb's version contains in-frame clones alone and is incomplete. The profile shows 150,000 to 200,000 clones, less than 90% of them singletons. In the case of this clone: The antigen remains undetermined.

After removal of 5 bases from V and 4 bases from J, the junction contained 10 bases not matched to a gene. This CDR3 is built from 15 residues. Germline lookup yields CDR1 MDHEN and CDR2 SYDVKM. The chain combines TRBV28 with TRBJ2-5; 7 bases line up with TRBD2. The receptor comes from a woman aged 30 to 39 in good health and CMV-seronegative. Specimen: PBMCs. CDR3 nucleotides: TGTGCCAGCAGTGGTGGGGCTAGCGGAGGAGAGACCCAGTACTTC. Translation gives CASSGGASGGETQYF.